The 26 T cell receptor beta chains below all came from one sample that was sequenced in a study of PD-1 blockade in mismatch repair-deficient tumors. Profiling relied on immunoSEQ multiplex PCR, and the TCRdb table lists in-frame clones only, not all of them. Altogether 100,000 to 150,000 clones are present, approximately 90% being singletons, with the ten largest covering approximately 13%. The sequences come from peripheral blood, collected 44 weeks after starting pembrolizumab. Receptors were obtained from an adult with mismatch repair-deficient cancer.

There are a few counts of this clone. The chain has TRBV4-1 and TRBJ2-7; weak D call: TRBD2 (5 bases). The CDR3 runs 14 residues. CDR1 is MGHRA, CDR2 YSYEKL, per germline. Trimming shortened V by 5 bases and J by 0 bases, and 11 bases separated the two germline ends. The CDR3 DNA follows: TGCGCCAGCAGCTCCGAACGGGGCTCCTACGAGCAGTACTTC. This encodes CASSSERGSYEQYF.

This chain connects TRBV28 to TRBJ2-1; 8 nucleotides agree with TRBD2. J gave up 0 bases and V 3 bases, and 22 bases lay outside the gene matches. This CDR3 comprises 22 residues. The V gene's germline CDR1 is MDHEN and CDR2 SYDVKM. CDR3 bases: TGTGCCAGCAGTTTTGGGACTAGTTTGATTTTTGGGCGAACGGACTCCTACAATGAGCAGTTCTTC. It codes for CASSFGTSLIFGRTDSYNEQFF.

The J gene is TRBJ2-3, the V gene TRBV21-1; the table's D call, TRBD1, was not checked against the DNA. TRBV21-1 is recorded as a pseudogene. The CDR3 has 16 amino acids. CDR3 sequence reads: CASSEGDLDGTDTQYF. CDR3 nucleotides: TGTGCCAGCAGCGAGGGGGACCTTGATGGCACAGATACGCAGTATTTT.

The chain combines TRBV23-1 with TRBJ2-5, with D uncertain. TRBV23-1 is assigned to the ORF class and has an uncertain function. V was shortened by 1 base and J by 7 bases, with 16 bases between the two germline ends. This CDR3 has 15 amino acids. CDR3 region: CASSQYSLVLGTQYF. The DNA of the CDR3 is TGCGCCAGCAGTCAATATAGTCTAGTCCTAGGGACCCAGTACTTC.

The CDR3: CAWSVLRADRETQYF. Written as DNA, the CDR3 is TGTGCCTGGAGTGTCCTCAGGGCGGACAGGGAGACCCAGTACTTC. The rearrangement joins TRBV30 to TRBJ2-5, with 7 bases that match TRBD1. Trimming at V came to 0 bases and at J to 5 bases, leaving 9 bases not matched to a gene. The CDR3 is 15 amino acids. Per the germline V gene, CDR1 is GTSNPN and CDR2 is SVGIG (reference sequence).

This clone was counted at least ten times. This chain links TRBV6-9 with TRBJ1-3; D unclear. The CDR3 is 14 amino acids. The germline V and J ends were trimmed by 2 bases and 3 bases, with 8 bases remaining between them. Germline lookup yields CDR1 MNHGY and CDR2 SVAAGI. CDR3 DNA: TGTGCCAGCAGTTATAAGGGAAGTGGAAACACCATATATTTT. It encodes CASSYKGSGNTIYF.

V usage is TRBV6-5 and J usage is TRBJ2-1; D is unresolved. V shed 0 bases and J shed 4 bases, with 4 bases lying between them. In germline, CDR1 is MNHEY, CDR2 SVGAGI. The CDR3 is 13 residues long. In DNA form, the CDR3 reads TGTGCCAGCAGTTACTCTCGGTACAATGAGCAGTTCTTC. Translation gives CASSYSRYNEQFF.

The chain has TRBV25-1 and TRBJ1-4, with 11 bases matching TRBD1. This CDR3 has 13 residues. J was trimmed by 5 bases and V by 8 bases; bases with no gene match: 1. Per the germline V gene, CDR1 is MGHDK and CDR2 is SYGVNS. The CDR3 here is CASGDRGNEKLFF. CDR3 nucleotides: TGTGCCAGCGGGGACAGGGGGAATGAAAAACTGTTTTTT.

This chain joins TRBV11-2 and TRBJ2-5; a weak D match, TRBD2 (5 bases). V was pared by 2 bases and J by 2 bases, with 15 bases between. From germline, CDR1 is SGHAT and CDR2 FQNNGV. This CDR3 contains 16 residues. The CDR3 bases are TGTGCCAGCAGCTTATTGTGGGAGCCCCCTCAAGAGACCCAGTACTTC. It specifies CASSLLWEPPQETQYF.

The rearrangement links TRBV30 to TRBJ2-7, with 8 bases identical to TRBD2. CDR3 length: 15 residues. V trimming: 5 bases; J trimming: 3 bases; junction bases outside the gene matches: 12. Germline values: CDR1 GTSNPN, CDR2 SVGIG (reference sequence). CDR3 loop: CAWEDKAGADYEQYF. The CDR3 coding sequence is TGTGCCTGGGAGGATAAAGCGGGAGCCGACTACGAGCAGTACTTC.

DNA of the CDR3: TGCGCCAGCAGCCAAGATCAGGACAAGAACACTGAAGCTTTCTTT. This codes for CASSQDQDKNTEAFF. J is TRBJ1-1 and V is TRBV4-1; D may be TRBD1 (5 bases). The CDR3 spans 15 residues. Germline CDR1 MGHRA, CDR2 YSYEKL. V was cut by 0 bases and J by 1 base, with 9 bases left in between.

This chain links TRBV29-1 with TRBJ2-7, with 10 bases identical to TRBD1. Germline CDR1 SQVTM, CDR2 ANQGSEA. The CDR3 is made up of 14 amino acids. Germline trimming cut 6 bases from V and 0 bases from J; bases unmatched to any gene: 5. DNA for the CDR3: TGCAGCGTGACCGGGACAGGGGCCTCCTACGAGCAGTACTTC. Amino acid sequence: CSVTGTGASYEQYF.

The V and J genes are TRBV10-2 and TRBJ2-1, with 8 positions matching TRBD1. Trimming at V came to 9 bases and at J to 1 base, leaving 2 bases not matched to a gene. Germline CDR1 reads WSHSY; CDR2 reads SAAADI. The CDR3 covers 13 residues. The CDR3 nucleotides are TGCGCCAGTAACAGGGGGTCCTACAATGAGCAGTTCTTC. Translating gives CASNRGSYNEQFF.

This chain links TRBV28 with TRBJ2-3; D uncertain. Per germline, CDR1 MDHEN and CDR2 SYDVKM. The CDR3 runs to 15 residues. V dropped 6 bases and J dropped 1 base, with 14 bases sitting between them. The CDR3 protein is CASSSGRDRTDTQYF. In DNA form, the CDR3 reads TGTGCCAGCAGCTCTGGCAGAGATCGCACAGATACGCAGTATTTT.

This clone was seen only once. V gene TRBV5-6 combines with J gene TRBJ2-3, with 11 bases that match TRBD2. Germline values: CDR1 SGHDT, CDR2 YYEEEE. J was trimmed by 0 bases and V by 2 bases; bases with no gene match: 11. The CDR3 contains 19 residues. The CDR3, as DNA: TGTGCCAGCAGCTTTAACCTAGCGGGAGGCTTTCCAAGCACAGATACGCAGTATTTT. Protein product: CASSFNLAGGFPSTDTQYF.

The chain carries TRBV18 and TRBJ2-1; no clear D gene. This CDR3 contains 17 residues. CDR1 and CDR2 from the germline V gene are KGHSH and LQKENI. Trimming pared 2 bases from V and 3 bases from J, leaving 17 bases between. CDR3 loop: CASSPYATMGDYNEQFF. CDR3 in DNA: TGTGCCAGCTCACCATATGCTACTATGGGCGACTACAATGAGCAGTTCTTC.

The V gene is TRBV27, the J gene TRBJ1-1; 11 bases map to TRBD1. Germline trimming cut 5 bases from V and 4 bases from J; bases unmatched to any gene: 3. The CDR3 covers 14 residues. The germline V gene encodes CDR1 MNHEY and CDR2 SMNVEV (reference sequence). CDR3 sequence reads: CASSPGTGGTEAFF. The CDR3 nucleotides read TGTGCCAGCAGTCCCGGGACAGGGGGCACTGAAGCTTTCTTT.

V usage is TRBV9 and J usage is TRBJ2-6, with 7 bases aligning to TRBD1. The junction had 5 bases not matched to a gene; V was cut back by 3 bases and J by 2 bases. Germline V lookup: CDR1 SGDLS, CDR2 YYNGEE. CDR3 length: 16 amino acids. The CDR3 coding sequence is TGTGCCAGCAGCGAGGACAGGAATGCTGGGGCCAACGTCCTGACTTTC. Protein product: CASSEDRNAGANVLTF.

This chain connects TRBV7-6 to TRBJ2-3; the D is unclear. The CDR3 covers 11 residues. Germline CDR1 SGHVS, CDR2 FNYEAQ. V shed 5 bases and J shed 2 bases, with 2 bases lying between them. This chain's CDR3 is CASSDTDTQYF. The CDR3 DNA reads as TGTGCCAGCAGCGACACAGATACGCAGTATTTT.

The chain links TRBV5-1 to TRBJ2-3, with 12 nucleotides matching TRBD2. The CDR3 sequence is 20 residues long. The germline gives CDR1 SGHRS, CDR2 YFSETQ. After removal of 4 bases from V and 2 bases from J, the junction contained 17 bases not matched to a gene. In nucleotides, the CDR3 is TGCGCCAGCAGCCCCCTTCCCCCTAGCGGGAGGGCCATTTCCACAGATACGCAGTATTTT. Its protein is CASSPLPPSGRAISTDTQYF.

A few counts support this clone. The gene calls are TRBV7-9 and TRBJ1-4; 8 nucleotides align to TRBD1. Germline CDR1 is SEHNR and CDR2 is FQNEAQ (reference sequence). This CDR3 comprises 15 residues. V lost 5 bases to trimming and J lost 4 bases; unmatched junction nucleotides: 6. For the CDR3, the DNA is TGTGCCAGCAGCACGGACAGGGTAGATAATGAAAAACTGTTTTTT. It translates to CASSTDRVDNEKLFF.

The J gene is TRBJ2-1, the V gene TRBV7-2, with D possibly called TRBD1 or TRBD2 (5 bases each). CDR1 is SGHTA and CDR2 is FQGNSA in the germline V gene. Trimming shortened V by 1 base and J by 7 bases, and 14 bases separated the two germline ends. The CDR3 covers 15 residues. The CDR3 nucleotides are TGTGCCAGCAGCTTAGGGGACCAAAGGAGAAATGAGCAGTTCTTC. This encodes CASSLGDQRRNEQFF.

The chain couples TRBV5-8 to TRBJ2-5, with D tentatively TRBD1 or TRBD2 (5 bases each). V lost 0 bases and J 5 bases, leaving 17 bases between the germline ends. The germline CDR1 and CDR2 sequences are SGHTS and YDEGEE. The CDR3 loop spans 16 amino acids. CDR3 DNA: TGTGCCAGCAGCTTGGCCGGGTCGGGGCCTTGGGAGACCCAGTACTTC. Its protein product is CASSLAGSGPWETQYF.

The J gene is TRBJ2-1, the V gene TRBV7-6, with D perhaps TRBD2 (5 bases). The V end lost 5 bases, the J end lost 7 bases, and 12 bases lay between the germline ends. The CDR3 is 13 residues long. The germline V gene encodes CDR1 SGHVS and CDR2 FNYEAQ. In nucleotides, the CDR3 is TGTGCCAGCAGCCCAGGTGAGGGAAATGAGCAGTTCTTC. Its protein is CASSPGEGNEQFF.

V is TRBV28 and J is TRBJ2-5, with D possibly being TRBD2 (5 bases). In germline, CDR1 is MDHEN, CDR2 SYDVKM. V was pared by 5 bases and J by 1 base, with 14 bases between. The CDR3 spans 15 residues. The CDR3 DNA is TGTGCCAGCAGTCCGGACTCCCGGCCCCAAGAGACCCAGTACTTC. As protein: CASSPDSRPQETQYF.

The rearrangement links TRBV7-4 to TRBJ2-5; 11 bases match TRBD2. V dropped 0 bases and J dropped 5; count of bases not matched to a gene: 8. The CDR3 has 17 residues. Germline V lookup: CDR1 SGHVT, CDR2 SQSDAQ. The DNA for the CDR3 is TGTGCCAGCAGCTTAGCCCGTCTAGCGGGAGGTTTGGAGACCCAGTACTTC. Its translation: CASSLARLAGGLETQYF.